What follows describes a single T cell receptor beta chain. Its antigen is still unknown. Only CD45RO-negative cells positively selected for CCR7 counted as naive CD8 cells, so terminally differentiated effector memory CD45RA+ cells were excluded. All of the donors resided in Nashville, Tennessee, and each was a Caucasian adult. The data belong to a study of shared clonotypes between healthy human individuals. Study observations and caveats: Blood alone was sampled, and tissue repertoires likely differ.

An approximately 200 ng quantity of DNA, 30,000 to 35,000 T cell genomes, went into the sorted-subset replicate PCRs. Libraries were prepared by immunoSEQ multiplex PCR; TCRdb keeps only in-frame clonotypes and omits some of them. Of about 2 million clones in the sample, about 95% were seen once. CDR3 length equals 15 residues. V lost 0 bases, J lost 4 bases, and 10 bases lay in between. CDR1 is MNHEY, CDR2 SVGAGI, per germline. This receptor was taken from a man between 18 and 29 years old in good health. The rearrangement uses TRBV6-5 and TRBJ2-1, with a possible D match to TRBD1 (6 bases). Sequenced input: naive CD8+ T cells sorted from blood. The DNA of the CDR3 is TGTGCCAGCAGTTACTCCGGACAGTCGTACAATGAGCAGTTCTTC. It translates to CASSYSGQSYNEQFF.